Shown below are 18 T cell receptor beta chains from a single sample sequenced in a study of Ad26.COV2.S vaccination and SARS-CoV-2 variants. Assay used: immunoSEQ multiplex PCR; TCRdb lists only in-frame clones, some missing. Among 440,000 or so clones listed, 70% to 90% were seen once. Treatment: roughly 18 received Ad26.COV2.S at low or high dose, single or two shots; 5 received placebo; per-sample allocation not given. Samples analyzed were those drawn on day 63 after the first vaccine or placebo injection. The material sequenced was peripheral blood, taken in a trial of Ad26.COV2.S vaccine versus placebo. Receptors were obtained from a person between 18 and 59 years old who received the Ad26.COV2.S COVID-19 vaccine or a placebo.

The V gene is TRBV6-1, the J gene TRBJ1-3; tentatively, D is TRBD1 (6 bases). There are 19 residues in the CDR3. V was clipped by 3 bases and J by 0 bases, with 21 bases between them. Germline V lookup: CDR1 MNHNS, CDR2 SASEGT. The CDR3 DNA reads TGTGCCAGCAGTGATAAAGGGGGACGGTATATTGACTCTGGAAACACCATATATTTT. Translating it yields CASSDKGGRYIDSGNTIYF.

The V and J genes are TRBV11-2 and TRBJ2-5; 9 bases fit TRBD1. The CDR3 is made up of 18 amino acids. Germline V gene lookup returns CDR1 SGHAT and CDR2 FQNNGV. V gave up 1 base and J gave up 2 bases; unmatched junction bases: 11. CDR3 loop: CASSLGTPWDRVQETQYF. The DNA of the CDR3 is TGTGCCAGCAGCTTAGGGACCCCCTGGGACAGGGTACAAGAGACCCAGTACTTC.

This clone appeared a single time. The gene calls are TRBV19 and TRBJ2-7; 7 bases are a match to TRBD2. The CDR3 spans 14 residues. V lost 3 bases and J lost 6; bases outside the gene matches: 8. Per germline, CDR1 LNHDA and CDR2 SQIVND (reference sequence). CDR3 loop: CASSMGRVSGEQYF. The CDR3, as DNA: TGTGCCAGTAGTATGGGGAGGGTTTCGGGCGAGCAGTACTTC.

The chain recombines TRBV15 with TRBJ2-1, with D maybe TRBD2 (6 bases). The CDR3 runs to 14 residues. V lost 7 bases and J 0 bases, leaving 10 bases between the germline ends. In germline, CDR1 is LNHNV, CDR2 YYDKDF (reference sequence). CDR3 in amino acids: CATIADSSYNEQFF. The CDR3 region has the DNA TGTGCCACCATAGCGGATAGCTCCTACAATGAGCAGTTCTTC.

Turning to this clone: The junction differs from germline at one of its ends, possibly a read error. The same CDR3 arises from other DNA sequences in this sample as well. V gene TRBV6-1 combines with J gene TRBJ1-1; 10 bases fit TRBD1. Germline lookup yields CDR1 MNHNS and CDR2 SASEGT. The CDR3 is made up of 14 amino acids. The chain's CDR3 is CASSEDRGLGEAFF. CDR3 DNA: TGCGCCAGCAGTGAAGACAGGGGGCTCGGTGAAGCTTTCTTT.

V is TRBV7-8 and J is TRBJ2-7, with 8 bases lining up with TRBD2. This CDR3 spans 17 amino acids. Germline loops: CDR1 SGHVS, CDR2 FQNEAQ. The V and J ends lost 5 bases and 1 base, in that order; junction bases with no gene match: 13. CDR3 protein: CASSRTRKTSDSYEQYF. The CDR3 region has the DNA TGTGCCAGCAGCCGGACCCGGAAGACTAGCGATTCCTACGAGCAGTACTTC.

About this clone itself: This same CDR3 is encoded by further DNA sequences in the sample. CDR3 in DNA: TGCAGTGCTAGGGACAATGAGCAGTTCTTC. It codes for CSARDNEQFF. The chain has TRBV20-1 and TRBJ2-1; D unclear. The CDR3 is 10 residues long. The V end was cut by 3 bases, the J end by 5 bases, with 2 bases between. Germline V CDR1 and CDR2: DFQATT, SNEGSKA (reference sequence).

V is TRBV7-6 and J is TRBJ2-7, with 9 bases matching TRBD1. This CDR3 spans 18 amino acids. CDR1 and CDR2 (germline): SGHVS, FNYEAQ. V lost 5 bases to trimming and J lost 1 base; unmatched junction nucleotides: 15. The CDR3 here is CASSVYVAGQGKSYEQYF. The CDR3 region has the DNA TGTGCCAGCAGCGTTTACGTGGCAGGACAGGGGAAATCCTACGAGCAGTACTTC.

The rearrangement joins TRBV9 to TRBJ1-2, with unresolved D. The CDR3 sequence is 14 residues long. The germline V and J ends were trimmed by 0 bases and 3 bases, with 9 bases remaining between them. Germline V gene lookup returns CDR1 SGDLS and CDR2 YYNGEE. CDR3 nucleotides: TGTGCCAGCAGCGTAGCACACCTCGACTATGGCTACACCTTC. This sequence encodes CASSVAHLDYGYTF.

The rearrangement links TRBV4-2 to TRBJ1-5; tentatively, D is TRBD1 (5 bases). This CDR3 contains 16 residues. The germline CDR1 and CDR2 sequences are LGHNA and YNFKEQ. Trimming removed 4 bases from V and 3 bases from J, with 16 bases in between. The CDR3 protein is CASSPRGGGNNQPQHF. In DNA form, the CDR3 reads TGTGCCAGCAGCCCACGAGGCGGGGGAAACAATCAGCCCCAGCATTTT.

The chain combines TRBV6-5 with TRBJ2-1; D not resolved. Germline CDR1 and CDR2: MNHEY and SVGAGI. V was pared by 1 base and J by 0 bases, with 7 bases between. CDR3 length equals 15 residues. CDR3 DNA: TGTGCCAGCAGTTACTATGGAAGCTCCTACAATGAGCAGTTCTTC. It codes for CASSYYGSSYNEQFF.

This sequence joins TRBV28 and TRBJ1-4, with D possibly TRBD1 on 6 matching bases. CDR3 size: 14 residues. V was clipped by 6 bases and J by 5 bases, with 13 bases between them. Germline V CDR1 and CDR2: MDHEN, SYDVKM. CDR3 amino acids: CASRATGTNEKLFF. DNA for the CDR3: TGTGCCAGCAGAGCGACCGGGACAAATGAAAAACTGTTTTTT. The full variable domain, completed using reference TRBV28 and TRBJ1-4, is DVKVTQSSRYLVKRTGEKVFLECVQDMDHENMFWYRQDPGLGLRLIYFSYDVKMKEKGDIPEGYSVSREKKERFSLILESASTNQTSMYLCASRATGTNEKLFFGSGTQLSVL.

This clone came up once. CDR3 in amino acids: CASSHSGGAQETQYF. CDR3 DNA sequence: TGTGCCAGCAGCCATAGCGGGGGGGCTCAGGAGACCCAGTACTTC. The rearrangement joins TRBV5-6 to TRBJ2-5; TRBD2 matches at 11 bases. CDR1 and CDR2 (germline): SGHDT, YYEEEE. CDR3 size: 15 residues. Trimming removed 4 bases from V and 5 bases from J; junction bases left unmatched: 7.

This chain joins TRBV4-3 and TRBJ2-5; unclear D gene. V shed 5 bases and J shed 5 bases, with 12 bases lying between them. The CDR3 covers 13 residues. Germline CDR1 reads LGHNA; CDR2 reads YSLEER. The CDR3 region is CASSTRLGETQYF. CDR3 DNA: TGCGCCAGCAGCACCCGACTCGGCGAGACCCAGTACTTC.

A remark on this clone: This sample includes further DNA sequences coding for the same CDR3. The chain couples TRBV9 to TRBJ2-2; the D is unclear. The V end lost 3 bases, the J end lost 3 bases, and 3 bases lay between the germline ends. The CDR3 totals 12 residues. In germline, CDR1 is SGDLS, CDR2 YYNGEE. The CDR3 loop reads CASSAHTGELFF. CDR3 coding DNA: TGTGCCAGCAGCGCCCACACCGGGGAGCTGTTTTTT.

This rearrangement joins TRBV4-3 to TRBJ1-6, with 8 bases identical to TRBD1. V was clipped by 3 bases and J by 13 bases; unmatched bases: 11. The CDR3 consists of 15 residues. Germline CDR1 reads LGHNA; CDR2 reads YSLEER. The CDR3 loop is CASSQDYTGGYPLHF. The CDR3 DNA sequence: TGCGCCAGCAGCCAGGATTATACAGGGGGTTATCCCCTCCACTTT.

In DNA, the CDR3 is TGCGCCAGCAGTGAGGTGAACACCGGGGAGCTGTTTTTT. This translates into CASSEVNTGELFF. The rearrangement uses TRBV10-1 and TRBJ2-2; D is unresolved. Germline V CDR1 and CDR2: WNHNN, SYGVQD (reference sequence). The V end was cut by 2 bases, the J end by 1 base, with 2 bases between. The CDR3 length is 13 residues.

This chain joins TRBV11-3 and TRBJ2-1; 7 positions match TRBD1. The V gene's germline CDR1 is SGHNT and CDR2 YENEEA. With 2 bases clipped from V and 6 bases from J, the junction kept 7 bases outside the gene matches. The length of the CDR3 is 15 residues. CDR3 in amino acids: CASSLSLTGPNEQFF. In nucleotides, the CDR3 is TGTGCCAGCAGCTTAAGCTTGACAGGGCCCAATGAGCAGTTCTTC.